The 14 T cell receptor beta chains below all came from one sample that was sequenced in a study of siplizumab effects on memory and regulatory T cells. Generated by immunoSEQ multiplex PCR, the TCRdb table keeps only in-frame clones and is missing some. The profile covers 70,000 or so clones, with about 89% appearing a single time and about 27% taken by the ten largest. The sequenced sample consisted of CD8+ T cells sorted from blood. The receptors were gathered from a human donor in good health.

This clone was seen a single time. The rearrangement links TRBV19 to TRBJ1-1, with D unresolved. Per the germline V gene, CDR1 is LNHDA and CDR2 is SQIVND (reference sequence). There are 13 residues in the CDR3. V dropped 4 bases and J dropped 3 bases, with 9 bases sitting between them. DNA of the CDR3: TGTGCCAGTAGTACCGGACTCCACACTGAAGCTTTCTTT. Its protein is CASSTGLHTEAFF.

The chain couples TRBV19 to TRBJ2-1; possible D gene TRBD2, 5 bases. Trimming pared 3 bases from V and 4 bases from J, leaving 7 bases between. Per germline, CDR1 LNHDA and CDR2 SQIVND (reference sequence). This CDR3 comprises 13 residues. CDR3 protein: CASSIGVYNEQFF. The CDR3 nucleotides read TGTGCCAGTAGTATCGGGGTTTACAATGAGCAGTTCTTC.

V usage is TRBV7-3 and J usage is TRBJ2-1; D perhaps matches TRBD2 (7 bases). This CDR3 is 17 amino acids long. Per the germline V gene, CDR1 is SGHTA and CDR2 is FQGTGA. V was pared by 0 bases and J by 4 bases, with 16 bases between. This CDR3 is CASSLTLTRGGYNEQFF. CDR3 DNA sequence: TGTGCCAGCAGCTTAACTCTGACTAGGGGGGGTTACAATGAGCAGTTCTTC. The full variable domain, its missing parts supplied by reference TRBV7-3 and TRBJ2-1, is GAGVSQTPSNKVTEKGKYVELRCDPISGHTALYWYRQSLGQGPEFLIYFQGTGAADDSGLPNDRFFAVRPEGSVSTLKIQRTERGDSAVYLCASSLTLTRGGYNEQFFGPGTRLTVL.

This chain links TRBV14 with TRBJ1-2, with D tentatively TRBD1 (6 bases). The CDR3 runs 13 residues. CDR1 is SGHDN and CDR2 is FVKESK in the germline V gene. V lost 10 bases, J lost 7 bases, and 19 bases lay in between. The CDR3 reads CATSTGGAFGYTF. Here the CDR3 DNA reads TGTGCCACCTCAACCGGGGGGGCTTTTGGCTACACCTTC. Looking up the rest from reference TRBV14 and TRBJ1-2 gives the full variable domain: EAGVTQFPSHSVIEKGQTVTLRCDPISGHDNLYWYRRVMGKEIKFLLHFVKESKQDESGMPNNRFLAERTGGTYSTLKVQPAELEDSGVYFCATSTGGAFGYTFGSGTRLTVV.

CDR3 in DNA: TGCGCCAGCAGCCAAGGACAGATCATGAACACTGAAGCTTTCTTT. As protein: CASSQGQIMNTEAFF. The chain links TRBV4-1 to TRBJ1-1; maybe TRBD1 (5 bases). Germline V gene lookup returns CDR1 MGHRA and CDR2 YSYEKL. With 1 base removed from V and 0 bases from J, the gap between germline ends came to 9 bases. The CDR3 has 15 residues.

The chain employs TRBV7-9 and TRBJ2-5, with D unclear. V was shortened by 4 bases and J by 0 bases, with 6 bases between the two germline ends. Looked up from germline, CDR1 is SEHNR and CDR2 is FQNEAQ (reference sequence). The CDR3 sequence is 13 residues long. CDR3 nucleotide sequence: TGTGCCAGCAGCTCACGGTACCAAGAGACCCAGTACTTC. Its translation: CASSSRYQETQYF.

The CDR3, as DNA: TGTGCCAGCAGTCAACGGACAGGGAACACCGGGGAGCTGTTTTTT. It is translated as CASSQRTGNTGELFF. The chain has TRBV27 and TRBJ2-2; 7 bases fit TRBD1. The CDR3 extends over 15 amino acids. Losses at the gene ends were 5 bases for V and 1 base for J; bases not matched to a gene: 4. The germline V gene has CDR1 MNHEY and CDR2 SMNVEV (reference sequence).

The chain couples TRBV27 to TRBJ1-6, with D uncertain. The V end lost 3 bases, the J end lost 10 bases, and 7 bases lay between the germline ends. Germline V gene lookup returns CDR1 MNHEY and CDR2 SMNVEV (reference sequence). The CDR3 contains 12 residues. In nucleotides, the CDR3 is TGTGCCAGCAGTTTGACATCCTCACCCCTCCACTTT. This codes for CASSLTSSPLHF.

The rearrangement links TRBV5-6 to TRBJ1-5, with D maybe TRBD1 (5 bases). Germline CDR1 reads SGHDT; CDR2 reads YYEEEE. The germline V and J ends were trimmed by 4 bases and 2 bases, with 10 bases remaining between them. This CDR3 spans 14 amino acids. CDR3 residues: CASSVQGGNQPQHF. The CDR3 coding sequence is TGTGCCAGCAGCGTGCAGGGAGGCAATCAGCCCCAGCATTTT.

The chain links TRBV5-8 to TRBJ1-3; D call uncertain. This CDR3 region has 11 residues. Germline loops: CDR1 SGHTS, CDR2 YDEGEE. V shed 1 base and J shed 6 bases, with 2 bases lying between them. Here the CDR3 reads CASSLLNTIYF. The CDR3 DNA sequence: TGTGCCAGCAGCTTGTTAAACACCATATATTTT.

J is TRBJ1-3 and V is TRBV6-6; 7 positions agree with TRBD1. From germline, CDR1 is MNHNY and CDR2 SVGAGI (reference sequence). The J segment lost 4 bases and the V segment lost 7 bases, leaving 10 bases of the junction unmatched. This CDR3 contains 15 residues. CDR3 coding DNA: TGTGCCAGCACCGCTCTACAGGGGTTCGGAAACACCATATATTTT. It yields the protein CASTALQGFGNTIYF.

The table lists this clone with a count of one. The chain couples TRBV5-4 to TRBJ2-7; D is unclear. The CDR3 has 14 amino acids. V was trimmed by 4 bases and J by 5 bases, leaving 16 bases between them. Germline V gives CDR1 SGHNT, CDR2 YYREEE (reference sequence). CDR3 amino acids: CASSTRSGRDEQYF. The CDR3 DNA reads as TGTGCCAGCAGCACACGATCTGGACGCGACGAGCAGTACTTC. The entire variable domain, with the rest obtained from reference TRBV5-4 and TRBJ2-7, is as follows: ETGVTQSPTHLIKTRGQQVTLRCSSQSGHNTVSWYQQALGQGPQFIFQYYREEENGRGNFPPRFSGLQFPNYSSELNVNALELDDSALYLCASSTRSGRDEQYFGPGTRLTVT.

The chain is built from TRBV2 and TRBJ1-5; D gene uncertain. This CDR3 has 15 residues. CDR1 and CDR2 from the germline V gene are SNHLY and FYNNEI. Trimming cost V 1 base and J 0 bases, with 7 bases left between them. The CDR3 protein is CASSEGVTSNQPQHF. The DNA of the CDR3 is TGTGCCAGCAGTGAAGGGGTTACTAGCAATCAGCCCCAGCATTTT.

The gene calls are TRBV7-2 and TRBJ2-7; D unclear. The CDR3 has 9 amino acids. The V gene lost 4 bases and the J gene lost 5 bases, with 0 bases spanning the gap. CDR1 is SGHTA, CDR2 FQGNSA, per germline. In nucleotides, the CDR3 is TGTGCCAGCAGCTACGAGCAGTACTTC. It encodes CASSYEQYF.